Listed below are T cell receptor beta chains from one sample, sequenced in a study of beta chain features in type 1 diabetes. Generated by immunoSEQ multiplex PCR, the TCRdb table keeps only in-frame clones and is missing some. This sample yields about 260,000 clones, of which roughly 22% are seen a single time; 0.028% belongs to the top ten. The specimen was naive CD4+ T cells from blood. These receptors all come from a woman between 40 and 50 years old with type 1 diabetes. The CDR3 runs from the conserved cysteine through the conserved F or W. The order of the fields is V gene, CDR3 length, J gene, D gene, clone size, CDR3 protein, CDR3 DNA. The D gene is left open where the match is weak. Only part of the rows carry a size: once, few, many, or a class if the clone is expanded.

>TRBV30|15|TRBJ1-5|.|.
CAWSQGGHSNQPQHF
TGTGCCTGGAGTCAAGGGGGACATAGCAATCAGCCCCAGCATTTT
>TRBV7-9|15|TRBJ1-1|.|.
CASSQITQGRTEAFF
TGTGCCAGCAGCCAGATCACCCAGGGGCGGACTGAAGCTTTCTTT
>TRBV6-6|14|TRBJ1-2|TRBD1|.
CASSSPGTGGGYTF
TGTGCCAGCAGCTCCCCCGGGACAGGGGGCGGCTACACCTTC
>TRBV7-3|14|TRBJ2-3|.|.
CASSSQHSTDTQYF
TGTGCCAGCAGCTCCCAACATAGCACAGATACGCAGTATTTT
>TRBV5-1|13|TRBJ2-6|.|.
CASNTLGANVLTF
TGCGCCAGCAACACGCTCGGGGCCAACGTCCTGACTTTC
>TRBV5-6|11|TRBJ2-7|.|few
CASSFRVEQYF
TGTGCCAGCAGCTTCAGGGTCGAGCAGTACTTC
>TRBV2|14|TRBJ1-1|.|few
CASSDGHGNTEAFF
TGTGCCAGCAGTGACGGACACGGGAACACTGAAGCTTTCTTT
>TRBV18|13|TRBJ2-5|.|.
CASSPPQGETQYF
TGTGCCAGCTCACCACCCCAGGGAGAGACCCAGTACTTC
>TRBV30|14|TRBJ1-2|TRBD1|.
CAWSGDRPFYGYTF
TGTGCCTGGAGCGGGGACAGGCCTTTCTATGGCTACACCTTC
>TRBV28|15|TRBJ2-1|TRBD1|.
CASSSVNRGWNEQFF
TGTGCCAGCAGCTCCGTGAACAGGGGGTGGAATGAGCAGTTCTTC
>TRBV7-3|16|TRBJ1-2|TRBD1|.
CASSPGGTGGFYGYTF
TGTGCCAGCAGCCCCGGGGGGACAGGCGGGTTCTATGGCTACACCTTC
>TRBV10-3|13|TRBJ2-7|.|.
CAISDRTLEEQYF
TGTGCCATCAGTGACAGGACTTTAGAGGAGCAGTACTTC
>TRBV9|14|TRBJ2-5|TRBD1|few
CASSPRTGPETQYF
TGTGCCAGCAGCCCCAGGACAGGGCCAGAGACCCAGTACTTC
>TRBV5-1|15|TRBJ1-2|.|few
CASSPGQQRLYGYTF
TGCGCCAGCAGCCCCGGACAGCAAAGGCTATATGGCTACACCTTC
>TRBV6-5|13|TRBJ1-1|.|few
CASRQASSTEAFF
TGTGCCAGCCGGCAGGCTTCGAGCACTGAAGCTTTCTTT
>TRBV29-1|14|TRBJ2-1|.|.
CSVDREGLYNEQFF
TGCAGCGTGGACAGGGAGGGCCTATACAATGAGCAGTTCTTC
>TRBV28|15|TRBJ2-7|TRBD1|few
CASSSPGQGYYEQYF
TGTGCCAGCAGTTCACCGGGACAGGGTTATTACGAGCAGTACTTC
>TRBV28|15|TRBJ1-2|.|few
CASSSPQGSGYGYTF
TGTGCCAGCAGTTCACCACAGGGCTCCGGCTATGGCTACACCTTC
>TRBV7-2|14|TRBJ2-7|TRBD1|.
CASSFAQGAHEQYF
TGTGCCAGCAGCTTTGCGCAGGGGGCTCACGAGCAGTACTTC
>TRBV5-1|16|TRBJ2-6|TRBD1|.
CASSLRTGSGANVLTF
TGCGCCAGCAGCCTAAGGACAGGATCTGGGGCCAACGTCCTGACTTTC